One sample yielded the 9 T cell receptor beta chains listed below, sequenced in a study of T-cell reconstitution after alpha-beta-depleted transplantation in children. Preparation of the TCRbeta library was carried out with unique molecular identifiers. One entry per CDR3 protein, called by TCRdb with MiXCR from the PCR reads. The sample lists almost 400,000 distinct CDR3 sequences, about a fifth occurring once. The input for sequencing was PBMCs from the stem cell graft donor, taken from the stem cell graft. These receptor sequences come from a human donor who donated a stem cell graft to a child with acute myeloid leukemia.

This clonotype was observed a handful of times. V gene TRBV29-1 combines with J gene TRBJ2-3; TRBD2 aligns across 9 bases. Per the germline V gene, CDR1 is SQVTM and CDR2 is ANQGSEA. The CDR3 totals 15 residues. After removal of 2 bases from V and 4 bases from J, the junction contained 7 bases not matched to a gene. The CDR3 region is CSVETLAGVSDTQYF. The CDR3 DNA sequence: TGCAGCGTTGAAACCTTAGCGGGAGTCTCAGATACGCAGTATTTT.

This clonotype was counted between two and nine times. The V and J genes are TRBV29-1 and TRBJ2-2, with 12 positions matching TRBD2. Germline CDR1 and CDR2: SQVTM and ANQGSEA. The V and J ends lost 7 bases and 6 bases, in that order; junction bases with no gene match: 3. The CDR3 runs to 13 residues. The CDR3 loop is CSAGTSGSGELFF. CDR3 coding DNA: TGCAGCGCGGGGACTAGCGGGTCCGGGGAGCTGTTTTTT.

The J gene is TRBJ2-1, the V gene TRBV11-2, with 14 positions matching TRBD2. CDR3 length: 15 residues. The V segment lost 5 bases and the J segment 12 bases; nucleotides outside the gene matches: 9. Germline V gene lookup returns CDR1 SGHAT and CDR2 FQNNGV. The CDR3 protein is CASSLQGLAGDAQFF. Here the CDR3 DNA reads TGTGCCAGCAGCCTTCAGGGACTAGCGGGAGATGCGCAGTTCTTC.

This clonotype appeared a few times. The chain carries TRBV9 and TRBJ2-1; maybe TRBD2 (6 bases). V lost 2 bases, J lost 0 bases, and 12 bases lay in between. The CDR3 totals 16 residues. Germline values: CDR1 SGDLS, CDR2 YYNGEE. CDR3 DNA sequence: TGTGCCAGCAGCGTTAGCGGCCTAAGCTCCTACAATGAGCAGTTCTTC. Translating gives CASSVSGLSSYNEQFF.

The table lists this clonotype with a few counts. This rearrangement joins TRBV7-3 to TRBJ1-1; weak D call: TRBD1 (5 bases). V dropped 5 bases and J dropped 1 base, with 8 bases sitting between them. The CDR3 spans 13 residues. Germline V gene sequence: CDR1 SGHTA, CDR2 FQGTGA. The CDR3 spells CASSADRNTEAFF. The CDR3 DNA follows: TGTGCCAGCAGCGCAGACAGGAACACTGAAGCTTTCTTT.

This clonotype was seen only a few times. J is TRBJ2-1 and V is TRBV28; maybe TRBD2 (6 bases). This CDR3 has 13 residues. From germline, CDR1 is MDHEN and CDR2 SYDVKM. Trimming cost V 6 bases and J 3 bases, with 9 bases left between them. DNA of the CDR3: TGTGCCAGCAGATCCGGGAGCTACAATGAGCAGTTCTTC. It codes for CASRSGSYNEQFF.

This clonotype was picked up many times. The rearrangement uses TRBV20-1 and TRBJ1-6; a weak D match, TRBD1 (6 bases). This CDR3 spans 15 amino acids. Germline CDR1 and CDR2: DFQATT and SNEGSKA (reference sequence). The V and J ends lost 2 bases and 5 bases respectively, with 13 bases between them. Here the CDR3 DNA reads TGCAGTGCTAGACCTAGGACAGCCAATAATTCACCCCTCCACTTT. Residues: CSARPRTANNSPLHF.

Of note for this clonotype: It may be a read error: a sequence one base away is much more abundant. The V call is TRBV5-1, the J call TRBJ2-3, with 15 bases identical to TRBD2. Germline V gene data show CDR1 as SGHRS and CDR2 as YFSETQ. This CDR3 spans 15 amino acids. The CDR3 spells CATGLAGGPPDTRYF. In DNA form, the CDR3 reads TGCGCCACCGGACTAGCGGGAGGGCCCCCAGATACGCGGTATTTT.

V gene TRBV15 combines with J gene TRBJ2-7; a weak D match, TRBD1 (6 bases). V lost 0 bases to trimming and J lost 2 bases, with 8 bases between them. Germline loops: CDR1 LNHNV, CDR2 YYDKDF (reference sequence). CDR3 size: 14 residues. The CDR3 here is CATSREQGAYEQYF. DNA for the CDR3: TGTGCCACCAGCAGAGAACAGGGTGCCTACGAGCAGTACTTC.